This is a list of T cell receptor beta chains from one sample in a study of blood T cell repertoires in COVID-19. Sequencing was performed with immunoSEQ multiplex PCR; in TCRdb, only in-frame clones are kept and a portion is missing. The table includes 200,000 to 250,000 clones, 85% detected once. The sample consisted of PBMCs or T cells enriched from blood (not recorded which). The origin of the receptors is a woman in her fifties or sixties with acute COVID-19. The CDR3 runs from the conserved cysteine through the conserved F or W. A D gene is named only where the DNA matches it firmly. Size is omitted from some rows. Given values are once, few, many or a class for expanded clones.

clone_size j_call d_call v_call cdr3_nt cdr3_aa
NA TRBJ1-1 NA TRBV2 TGTGCCAGCAGTCCATACCTGAGAACTGAAGCTTTCTTT CASSPYLRTEAFF
NA TRBJ2-3 TRBD2 TRBV15 TGTGCCACCAGCAGACTAGCGGGGGCGCGCACAGATACGCAGTATTTT CATSRLAGARTDTQYF
NA TRBJ2-7 NA TRBV19 TGTGCCAGTAGTCAACAGACAGGCCTGGGGGAGCAGTACTTC CASSQQTGLGEQYF
NA TRBJ1-2 TRBD1 TRBV7-2 TGTGCCAGCAGTCGTAACAGGGGGTATGGCTACACCTTC CASSRNRGYGYTF
few TRBJ2-1 TRBD2 TRBV19 TGTGCCAGTATGAGCCCTAGCGGGGGGCAATATCGCTCCTACAATGAGCAGTTCTTC CASMSPSGGQYRSYNEQFF
NA TRBJ2-7 TRBD2 TRBV7-2 TGTGCCAGCAGCCAAGCGGGGCTAGCAGGGACGGGCGAGCAGTACTTC CASSQAGLAGTGEQYF
NA TRBJ1-2 TRBD1 TRBV27 TGTGCCAGCAGTTTAGATTCCGGGACAGCTAACTATGGCTACACCTTC CASSLDSGTANYGYTF
NA TRBJ2-6 TRBD2 TRBV19 TGTGCCAGTATGGGAGCACTAGCGGGGGAACATTTTCTCTCTGGGGCCAACGTCCTGACTTTC CASMGALAGEHFLSGANVLTF
NA TRBJ2-2 NA TRBV14 TGTGCCAGCAGCCAAGGCCTGAATGGGGGCAGCGGGGAGCTGTTTTTT CASSQGLNGGSGELFF
few TRBJ1-2 NA TRBV7-2 TGTGCCAGCAGCATTCTCCAGTCCTATGGCTACACCTTC CASSILQSYGYTF
NA TRBJ1-1 TRBD1 TRBV19 TGTGCCAGTAGGAGACAGGGCGGCACTGAAGCTTTCTTT CASRRQGGTEAFF
NA TRBJ1-1 TRBD1 TRBV29-1 TGCAGCGTTGAAACGTACAGGGGGCCGGGAGCTTTCTTT CSVETYRGPGAFF